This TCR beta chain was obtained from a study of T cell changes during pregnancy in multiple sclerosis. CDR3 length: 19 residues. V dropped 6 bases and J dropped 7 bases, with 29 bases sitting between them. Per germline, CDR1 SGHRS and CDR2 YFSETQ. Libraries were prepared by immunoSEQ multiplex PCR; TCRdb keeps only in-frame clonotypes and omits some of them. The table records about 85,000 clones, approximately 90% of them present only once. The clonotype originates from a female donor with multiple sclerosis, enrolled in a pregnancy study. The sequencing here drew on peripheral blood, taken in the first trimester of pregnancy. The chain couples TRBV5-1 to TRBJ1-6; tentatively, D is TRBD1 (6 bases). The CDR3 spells CASTLRPRISGGENSPLHF. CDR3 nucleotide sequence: TGCGCCAGCACTCTACGGCCCCGAATTAGTGGGGGCGAAAATTCACCCCTCCACTTT. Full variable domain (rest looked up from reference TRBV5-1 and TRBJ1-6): KAGVTQTPRYLIKTRGQQVTLSCSPISGHRSVSWYQQTPGQGLQFLFEYFSETQRNKGNFPGRFSGRQFSNSRSEMNVSTLELGDSALYLCASTLRPRISGGENSPLHFGNGTRLTVT.